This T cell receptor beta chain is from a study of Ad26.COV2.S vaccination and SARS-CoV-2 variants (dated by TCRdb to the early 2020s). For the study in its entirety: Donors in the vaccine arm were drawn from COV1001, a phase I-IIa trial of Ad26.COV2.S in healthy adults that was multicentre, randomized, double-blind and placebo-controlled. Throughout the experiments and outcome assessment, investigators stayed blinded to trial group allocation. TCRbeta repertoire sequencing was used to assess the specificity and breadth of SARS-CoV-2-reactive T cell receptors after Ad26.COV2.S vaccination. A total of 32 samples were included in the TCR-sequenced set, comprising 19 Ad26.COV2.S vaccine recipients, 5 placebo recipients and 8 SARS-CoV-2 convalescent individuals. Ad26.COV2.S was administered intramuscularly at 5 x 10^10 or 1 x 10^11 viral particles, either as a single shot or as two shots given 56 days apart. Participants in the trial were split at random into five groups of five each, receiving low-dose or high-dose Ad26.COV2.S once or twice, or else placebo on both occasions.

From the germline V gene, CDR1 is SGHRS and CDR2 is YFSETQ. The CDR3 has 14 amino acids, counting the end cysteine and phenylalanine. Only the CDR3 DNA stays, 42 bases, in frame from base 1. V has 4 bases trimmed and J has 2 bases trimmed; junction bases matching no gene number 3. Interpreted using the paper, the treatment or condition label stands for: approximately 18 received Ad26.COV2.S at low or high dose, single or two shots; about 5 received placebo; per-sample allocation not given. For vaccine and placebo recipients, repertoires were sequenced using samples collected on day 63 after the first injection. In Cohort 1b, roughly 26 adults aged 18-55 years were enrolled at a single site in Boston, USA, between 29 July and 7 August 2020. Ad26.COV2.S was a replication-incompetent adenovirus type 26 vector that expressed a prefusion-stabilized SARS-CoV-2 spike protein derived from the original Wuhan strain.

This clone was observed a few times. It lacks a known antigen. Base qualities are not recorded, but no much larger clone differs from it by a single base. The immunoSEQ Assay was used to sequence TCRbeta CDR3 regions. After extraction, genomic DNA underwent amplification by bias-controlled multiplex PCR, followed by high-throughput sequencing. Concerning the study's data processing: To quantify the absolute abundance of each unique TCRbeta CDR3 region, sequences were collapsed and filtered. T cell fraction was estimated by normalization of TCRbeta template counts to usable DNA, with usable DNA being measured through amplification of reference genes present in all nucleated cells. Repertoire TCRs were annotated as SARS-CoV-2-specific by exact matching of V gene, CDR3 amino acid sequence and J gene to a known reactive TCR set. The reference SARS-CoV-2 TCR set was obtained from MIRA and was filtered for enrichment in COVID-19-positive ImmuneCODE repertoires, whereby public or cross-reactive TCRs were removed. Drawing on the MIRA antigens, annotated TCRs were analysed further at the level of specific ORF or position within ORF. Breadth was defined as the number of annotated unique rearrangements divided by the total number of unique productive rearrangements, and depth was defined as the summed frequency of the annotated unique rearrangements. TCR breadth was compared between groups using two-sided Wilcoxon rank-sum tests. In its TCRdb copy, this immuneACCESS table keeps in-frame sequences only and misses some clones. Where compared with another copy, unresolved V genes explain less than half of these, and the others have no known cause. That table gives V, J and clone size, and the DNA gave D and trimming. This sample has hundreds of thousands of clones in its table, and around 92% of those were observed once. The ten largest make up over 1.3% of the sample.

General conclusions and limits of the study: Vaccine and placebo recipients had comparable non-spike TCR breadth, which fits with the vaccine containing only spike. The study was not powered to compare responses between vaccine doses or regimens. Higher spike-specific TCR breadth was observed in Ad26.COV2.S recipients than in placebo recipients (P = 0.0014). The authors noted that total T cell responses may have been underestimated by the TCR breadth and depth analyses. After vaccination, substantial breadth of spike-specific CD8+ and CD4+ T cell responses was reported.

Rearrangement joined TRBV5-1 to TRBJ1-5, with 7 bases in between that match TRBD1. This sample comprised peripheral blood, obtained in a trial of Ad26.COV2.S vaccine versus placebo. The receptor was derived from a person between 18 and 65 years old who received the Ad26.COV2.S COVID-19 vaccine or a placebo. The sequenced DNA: TGCGCCAGCAGCGAAGGGACAGGCAATCAGCCCCAGCATTTT. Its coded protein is CASSEGTGNQPQHF.